The 26 T cell receptor beta chains below were found in one sample sequenced in a study of blood T cell repertoires in COVID-19. Clones were sequenced by immunoSEQ multiplex PCR, and TCRdb holds only the in-frame ones, with some missing. The sample lists roughly 58,000 clones; approximately 70% were seen once. Sequencing was performed on PBMCs or T cells enriched from blood (not recorded which). The receptors come from a woman in her sixties who had been exposed to COVID-19.

The gene calls are TRBV30 and TRBJ1-1, with TRBD1 identical over 7 bases. V dropped 8 bases and J dropped 1; count of bases not matched to a gene: 7. Germline lookup yields CDR1 GTSNPN and CDR2 SVGIG (reference sequence). The CDR3 spans 13 residues. CDR3 sequence (DNA): TGTGCCAGCCAGGGACAGTGGAACACTGAAGCTTTCTTT. Residues: CASQGQWNTEAFF.

The chain combines TRBV19 with TRBJ2-7; 7 nucleotides line up with TRBD2. V gave up 4 bases and J gave up 1 base; unmatched junction bases: 7. The germline CDR1 and CDR2 sequences are LNHDA and SQIVND (reference sequence). The CDR3 contains 15 residues. CDR3 protein: CASSSSGRGSYEQYF. The CDR3 DNA reads as TGTGCCAGTAGTAGCTCGGGGCGGGGGTCCTACGAGCAGTACTTC.

The CDR3 spells CASSAGGSGNEQYF. Written as DNA, the CDR3 is TGTGCCAGCAGCGCCGGAGGGAGCGGGAACGAGCAGTACTTC. The chain joins TRBV7-2 to TRBJ2-7, with TRBD2 matching 7 bases. The CDR3 runs 14 residues. Unmatched junction bases numbered 9, after V lost 5 bases and J lost 5 bases. Looked up from germline, CDR1 is SGHTA and CDR2 is FQGNSA. The variable domain in full, completed from reference TRBV7-2 and TRBJ2-7, reads GAGVSQSPSNKVTEKGKDVELRCDPISGHTALYWYRQSLGQGLEFLIYFQGNSAPDKSGLPSDRFSAERTGGSVSTLTIQRTQQEDSAVYLCASSAGGSGNEQYFGPGTRLTVT.

This clone was found many times. The chain combines TRBV25-1 with TRBJ2-3; the D gene is possibly TRBD2 (5 bases). CDR3 size: 13 residues. V was clipped by 3 bases and J by 6 bases, with 10 bases between them. Germline V lookup: CDR1 MGHDK, CDR2 SYGVNS. The CDR3 loop is CASSEALADTQYF. The CDR3 DNA follows: TGTGCCAGCAGTGAGGCCCTAGCTGATACGCAGTATTTT.

This clone was detected ten times or more. The rearrangement uses TRBV5-4 and TRBJ1-1; D remains ambiguous. CDR1 is SGHNT, CDR2 YYREEE, per germline (reference sequence). The CDR3 extends over 13 amino acids. V gave up 0 bases and J gave up 1 base, with 4 bases separating them. The CDR3 DNA reads as TGTGCCAGCAGCTTGGCCGGGAACACTGAAGCTTTCTTT. Translated, it gives CASSLAGNTEAFF. Full variable domain (outside the CDR3, taken from reference TRBV5-4 and TRBJ1-1): ETGVTQSPTHLIKTRGQQVTLRCSSQSGHNTVSWYQQALGQGPQFIFQYYREEENGRGNFPPRFSGLQFPNYSSELNVNALELDDSALYLCASSLAGNTEAFFGQGTRLTVV.

V usage is TRBV5-1 and J usage is TRBJ2-5; TRBD1 matches at 9 bases. The germline V gene has CDR1 SGHRS and CDR2 YFSETQ. The CDR3 totals 14 residues. After removal of 3 bases from V and 5 bases from J, the junction contained 5 bases not matched to a gene. The CDR3 DNA sequence: TGCGCCAGCAGCTGGGGGGACAGGGAGGAGACCCAGTACTTC. Translating it yields CASSWGDREETQYF.

The chain has TRBV2 and TRBJ2-2; TRBD2 is a possible D gene (6 bases). Trimming removed 5 bases from V and 5 bases from J, with 33 bases in between. CDR1 is SNHLY and CDR2 is FYNNEI in the germline V gene. The CDR3 totals 21 residues. Here the CDR3 DNA reads TGTGCCAGCAGTACCGAGGGGATTAGCGGAGATCTACTTCGAAGAACCGGGGAGCTGTTTTTT. This codes for CASSTEGISGDLLRRTGELFF.

This clone was detected many times. The chain couples TRBV15 to TRBJ2-7, with D uncertain. V lost 6 bases and J 3 bases, leaving 21 bases between the germline ends. This CDR3 has 16 residues. CDR1 is LNHNV, CDR2 YYDKDF, per germline (reference sequence). The DNA for the CDR3 is TGTGCCACCAGTCCGGAACCCCGCAGGCCGATCTACGAGCAGTACTTC. Its protein product is CATSPEPRRPIYEQYF.

There are a few counts of this clone. J is TRBJ1-1 and V is TRBV6-4; 9 positions match TRBD1. The CDR3 sequence is 15 residues long. Trimming at V came to 6 bases and at J to 3 bases, leaving 8 bases not matched to a gene. Germline lookup yields CDR1 MRHNA and CDR2 SNTAGT. CDR3 amino acids: CASSRDRDRDTEAFF. The CDR3 region has the DNA TGTGCCAGCAGCCGCGATAGGGACAGGGACACTGAAGCTTTCTTT.

This clone appeared once. The chain links TRBV3-1 (or the pseudogene TRBV3-2) to TRBJ2-5; D unclear. The V and J ends lost 1 base and 4 bases respectively, with 13 bases between them. The CDR3 has 15 amino acids. Germline-derived CDR1 and CDR2 are LGHDT and YNNKEL (reference sequence). The DNA for the CDR3 is TGTGCCAGCAGCCAAGGTGGCACAGAAATAGAGACCCAGTACTTC. It encodes CASSQGGTEIETQYF.

The chain combines TRBV27 with TRBJ1-3; D is possibly TRBD1 (5 bases). From germline, CDR1 is MNHEY and CDR2 SMNVEV (reference sequence). There are 15 residues in the CDR3. The germline V and J ends were trimmed by 7 bases and 0 bases, with 13 bases remaining between them. DNA of the CDR3: TGTGCCAGCATTATAACAGGCTACTCTGGAAACACCATATATTTT. This sequence encodes CASIITGYSGNTIYF.

The chain couples TRBV4-1 to TRBJ2-5, with a possible D match to TRBD2 (6 bases). Germline CDR1 is MGHRA and CDR2 is YSYEKL. Between the trimmed V and J ends, which lost 0 bases and 2 bases, there was a span of 13 bases. This CDR3 contains 16 residues. As DNA, the CDR3 is TGCGCCAGCAGCCAAGATCCGACGGGGAGGCAAGAGACCCAGTACTTC. Its protein is CASSQDPTGRQETQYF.

The V call is TRBV5-1, the J call TRBJ2-3; TRBD2 matches 8 bases. V shed 4 bases, J shed 3 bases, and the junction held 4 bases outside the gene matches. The CDR3 has 14 residues. Germline values: CDR1 SGHRS, CDR2 YFSETQ. The CDR3 DNA is TGCGCCAGCAGCACGGAGCGGGGGACAGATACGCAGTATTTT. It codes for CASSTERGTDTQYF.

V is TRBV30 and J is TRBJ1-2, with a tentative D call TRBD1 (6 bases). CDR1 and CDR2 from the germline V gene are GTSNPN and SVGIG (reference sequence). This CDR3 is built from 14 residues. Trimming stripped 4 bases from V and 7 bases from J, with 19 bases between. This CDR3 is CAWKNRGGPSGYTF. The CDR3 DNA reads TGTGCCTGGAAGAATCGGGGGGGCCCGAGTGGCTACACCTTC.

This chain joins TRBV18 and TRBJ1-1; 7 bases are a match to TRBD1. The trim removed 2 bases at V and 4 bases at J, leaving 7 bases unmatched. This CDR3 comprises 15 residues. CDR1 and CDR2 (germline): KGHSH, LQKENI. Here the CDR3 reads CASSPVGGAGTEAFF. CDR3 DNA sequence: TGTGCCAGCTCACCAGTAGGGGGCGCGGGCACTGAAGCTTTCTTT.

This clone was seen only once. The V gene is TRBV3-1 (or the pseudogene TRBV3-2), the J gene TRBJ1-6; 7 bases align to TRBD1. V lost 5 bases, J lost 6 bases, and 4 bases stayed unmatched. The CDR3 spans 14 residues. Per the germline V gene, CDR1 is LGHDT and CDR2 is YNNKEL (reference sequence). The CDR3 bases are TGTGCCAGCAGCGCGACAGGGTCTAATTCACCCCTCCACTTT. Protein product: CASSATGSNSPLHF.

V usage is TRBV6-2 or TRBV6-3 and J usage is TRBJ2-7; maybe TRBD2 (6 bases). The CDR3 is made up of 15 amino acids. Germline lookup yields CDR1 MNHEY and CDR2 SVGEGT. Trimming left V 1 base short and J 5 bases short, with 15 bases between. CDR3 region: CASSYWGRRGHEQYF. The CDR3 region has the DNA TGTGCCAGCAGTTACTGGGGGAGGAGGGGCCACGAGCAGTACTTC.

J is TRBJ2-2 and V is TRBV21-1; the table's D call of TRBD1 was not tested on the DNA. TRBV21-1 is shown as a pseudogene. The CDR3 runs to 15 residues. The CDR3 spells CASLMWSGPTGELFF. The CDR3 DNA follows: TGTGCCAGCCTTATGTGGTCAGGGCCCACCGGGGAGCTGTTTTTT.

This chain links TRBV12-3 or TRBV12-4 with TRBJ1-1; weak D call: TRBD1 (6 bases). This CDR3 is built from 12 residues. V was trimmed by 3 bases and J by 7 bases, leaving 9 bases between them. CDR3 region: CASSLGRGEAFF. Here the CDR3 DNA reads TGTGCCAGCAGTTTGGGCAGGGGTGAAGCTTTCTTT.

The rearrangement joins TRBV29-1 to TRBJ1-1; 7 bases align to TRBD1. CDR3 length equals 14 residues. Germline-derived CDR1 and CDR2 are SQVTM and ANQGSEA. The CDR3 loop reads CSSSGGTRNTEAFF. The DNA of the CDR3 is TGCAGTTCATCAGGGGGGACAAGGAACACTGAAGCTTTCTTT. Based on the CDR3 plus reference TRBV29-1 and TRBJ1-1, the full variable domain is SAVISQKPSRDICQRGTSLTIQCQVDSQVTMMFWYRQQPGQSLTLIATANQGSEATYESGFVIDKFPISRPNLTFSTLTVSNMSPEDSSIYLCSSSGGTRNTEAFFGQGTRLTVV.

The chain has TRBV5-1 and TRBJ1-4; 7 bases align to TRBD1. The germline gives CDR1 SGHRS, CDR2 YFSETQ. Germline trimming cut 4 bases from V and 2 bases from J; bases unmatched to any gene: 5. This CDR3 has 15 amino acids. CDR3 sequence reads: CASSPQGGTNEKLFF. The CDR3 region has the DNA TGCGCCAGCAGCCCGCAAGGGGGCACTAATGAAAAACTGTTTTTT. The full variable domain, in which reference TRBV5-1 and TRBJ1-4 provide the parts outside the CDR3, is KAGVTQTPRYLIKTRGQQVTLSCSPISGHRSVSWYQQTPGQGLQFLFEYFSETQRNKGNFPGRFSGRQFSNSRSEMNVSTLELGDSALYLCASSPQGGTNEKLFFGSGTQLSVL.

The chain is built from TRBV20-1 and TRBJ1-5; TRBD1 is a possible D gene (5 bases). This CDR3 has 13 residues. V was shortened by 3 bases and J by 7 bases, with 13 bases between the two germline ends. Germline V gives CDR1 DFQATT, CDR2 SNEGSKA (reference sequence). The CDR3 bases are TGCAGTGCTAGTAGGGGCAGGAGCCAGCCCCAGCATTTT. Its translation is CSASRGRSQPQHF.

This chain joins TRBV6-5 and TRBJ2-7; the D gene is possibly TRBD1 (5 bases). Trimming took off 2 bases at V and 0 bases at J, with 8 bases between the two ends. CDR3 length: 14 amino acids. The germline V gene encodes CDR1 MNHEY and CDR2 SVGAGI. The CDR3: CASSYGASSYEQYF. CDR3 in DNA: TGTGCCAGCAGTTACGGGGCCAGCTCCTACGAGCAGTACTTC.

This chain links TRBV7-8 with TRBJ1-2; tentatively, D is TRBD1 (5 bases). Trimming cost V 5 bases and J 8 bases, with 15 bases left between them. Germline-derived CDR1 and CDR2 are SGHVS and FQNEAQ. This CDR3 has 13 residues. As DNA, the CDR3 is TGTGCCAGCAGCCTCCTCCAGGGAGGAGGCTACACCTTC. As protein: CASSLLQGGGYTF.

The gene calls are TRBV9 and TRBJ1-2; D is unclear. The CDR3 has 13 amino acids. Germline V CDR1 and CDR2: SGDLS, YYNGEE. The V and J ends lost 0 bases and 4 bases respectively, with 7 bases between them. CDR3 protein: CASSVVYGYGYTF. DNA for the CDR3: TGTGCCAGCAGCGTAGTTTACGGCTATGGCTACACCTTC.

The chain carries TRBV19 and TRBJ2-3; 9 nucleotides line up with TRBD1. This CDR3 spans 14 amino acids. CDR1 is LNHDA, CDR2 SQIVND, per germline (reference sequence). After removal of 4 bases from V and 6 bases from J, the junction contained 5 bases not matched to a gene. The CDR3 DNA sequence: TGTGCCAGTAGTAGGGGGACAGGGTTGGATACGCAGTATTTT. Translating gives CASSRGTGLDTQYF. Full variable domain (missing parts from reference TRBV19 and TRBJ2-3): DGGITQSPKYLFRKEGQNVTLSCEQNLNHDAMYWYRQDPGQGLRLIYYSQIVNDFQKGDIAEGYSVSREKKESFPLTVTSAQKNPTAFYLCASSRGTGLDTQYFGPGTRLTVL.